Listed here are 11 T cell receptor beta chains from one sample, sequenced in a study of siplizumab effects on memory and regulatory T cells. TCRdb keeps only in-frame clones here, not all; method: immunoSEQ multiplex PCR. The top ten hold around 1.7% of the sample, which has some 120,000 clones, less than 95% seen once. Specimen: non-Treg CD4+ T cells sorted from blood. All receptors come from a human donor in good health.

The chain has TRBV4-1 and TRBJ2-5; 10 positions agree with TRBD2. Germline V gene lookup returns CDR1 MGHRA and CDR2 YSYEKL. The ends lost 1 base at V and 0 bases at J; junction bases unmatched: 8. The length of the CDR3 is 18 residues. CDR3 region: CASSQGTGTSEYQETQYF. CDR3 DNA sequence: TGCGCCAGCAGCCAAGGTACCGGGACTAGCGAGTACCAAGAGACCCAGTACTTC.

A note on this clone: The missing conserved phenylalanine or tryptophan at the end of this CDR3 makes a read error likely. It is unclear where the CDR3 begins or ends on the DNA, so no DNA is shown, and the CDR3 is as TCRdb lists it. The rearrangement links TRBV2 to TRBJ2-4. The CDR3 has 13 amino acids, counting both end residues. Germline V gene sequence: CDR1 SNHLY, CDR2 FYNNEI. This chain's CDR3 is CASSEIDRGLVIV.

The rearrangement joins TRBV5-1 to TRBJ1-2, with D perhaps matching TRBD1 (6 bases). CDR1 and CDR2 (germline): SGHRS, YFSETQ. Deletions cut 6 bases from V and 6 bases from J, with 15 bases between. The CDR3 is made up of 13 amino acids. CDR3 protein: CASNLGAENGYTF. CDR3 in DNA: TGCGCCAGCAACCTGGGGGCAGAAAATGGCTACACCTTC.

The chain has TRBV30 and TRBJ1-1; D gene unclear. V lost 1 base and J 0 bases, leaving 18 bases between the germline ends. The CDR3 runs 17 residues. CDR1 GTSNPN and CDR2 SVGIG come from the germline V gene (reference sequence). CDR3 loop: CAWSDLQTRRMNTEAFF. CDR3 DNA sequence: TGTGCCTGGAGTGATCTCCAAACAAGACGGATGAACACTGAAGCTTTCTTT.

The chain recombines TRBV5-1 with TRBJ1-1; D may be TRBD1 (6 bases). The V and J ends lost 0 bases and 4 bases respectively, with 7 bases between them. The CDR3 runs 13 residues. Germline CDR1 SGHRS, CDR2 YFSETQ. The chain's CDR3 is CASSLEGGTEAFF. The CDR3 DNA sequence: TGCGCCAGCAGCTTGGAAGGGGGCACTGAAGCTTTCTTT.

The rearrangement uses TRBV6-5 and TRBJ2-1, with D unresolved. V was trimmed by 2 bases and J by 0 bases, leaving 11 bases between them. The CDR3 length is 16 residues. CDR1 is MNHEY, CDR2 SVGAGI, per germline. CDR3 sequence: CASSYQIPSSYNEQFF. The CDR3 DNA is TGTGCCAGCAGTTACCAGATTCCTAGCTCCTACAATGAGCAGTTCTTC.

The rearrangement joins TRBV7-6 to TRBJ1-3, with unresolved D. The CDR3 is 14 amino acids. In germline, CDR1 is SGHVS, CDR2 FNYEAQ. V lost 3 bases to trimming and J lost 2 bases, with 8 bases between them. The CDR3 here is CASSLSRAGNTIYF. The DNA for the CDR3 is TGTGCCAGCAGCTTGTCCCGAGCTGGAAACACCATATATTTT.

The chain couples TRBV28 to TRBJ2-4, with D perhaps TRBD1 (5 bases). V shed 9 bases and J shed 9 bases, with 21 bases lying between them. CDR3 length equals 14 residues. CDR1 is MDHEN and CDR2 is SYDVKM in the germline V gene. The CDR3 loop reads CASSEGAGGGIQYF. DNA for the CDR3: TGTGCCAGTTCGGAAGGGGCCGGTGGCGGCATTCAGTACTTC.

The rearrangement joins TRBV27 to TRBJ2-7, with a possible D match to TRBD1 (6 bases). This CDR3 is 14 amino acids long. Germline V gives CDR1 MNHEY, CDR2 SMNVEV (reference sequence). With 4 bases removed from V and 1 base from J, the gap between germline ends came to 11 bases. CDR3: CASSSTQGSYEQYF. Written as DNA, the CDR3 is TGTGCCAGCAGTTCGACCCAGGGGTCCTACGAGCAGTACTTC.

The V gene is TRBV30, the J gene TRBJ1-1; no definite D call. Germline V lookup: CDR1 GTSNPN, CDR2 SVGIG (reference sequence). V lost 2 bases and J 0 bases, leaving 7 bases between the germline ends. The CDR3 totals 13 residues. The CDR3 bases are TGTGCCTGGAGTCCCGTCATGAACACTGAAGCTTTCTTT. It translates to CAWSPVMNTEAFF.

CDR3 residues: CASSTGFRGETQYF. The CDR3 region has the DNA TGTGCCAGTAGTACAGGATTCCGGGGGGAGACCCAGTACTTC. The rearrangement joins TRBV19 to TRBJ2-5, with D possibly TRBD2 on 6 matching bases. This CDR3 region has 14 residues. Trimming cost V 4 bases and J 5 bases, with 14 bases left between them. CDR1 is LNHDA, CDR2 SQIVND, per germline (reference sequence).